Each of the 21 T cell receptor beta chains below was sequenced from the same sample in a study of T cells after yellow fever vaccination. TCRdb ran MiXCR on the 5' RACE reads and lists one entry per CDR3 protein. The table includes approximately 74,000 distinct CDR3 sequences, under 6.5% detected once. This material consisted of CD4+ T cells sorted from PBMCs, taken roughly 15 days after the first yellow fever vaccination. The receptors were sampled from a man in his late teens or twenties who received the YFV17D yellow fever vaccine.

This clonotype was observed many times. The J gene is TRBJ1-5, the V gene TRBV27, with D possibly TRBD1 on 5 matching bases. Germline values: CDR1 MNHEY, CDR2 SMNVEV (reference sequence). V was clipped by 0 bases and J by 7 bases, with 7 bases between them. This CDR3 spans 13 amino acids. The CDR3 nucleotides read TGTGCCAGCAGTTTATCAGGGGAACAGCCCCAGCATTTT. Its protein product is CASSLSGEQPQHF.

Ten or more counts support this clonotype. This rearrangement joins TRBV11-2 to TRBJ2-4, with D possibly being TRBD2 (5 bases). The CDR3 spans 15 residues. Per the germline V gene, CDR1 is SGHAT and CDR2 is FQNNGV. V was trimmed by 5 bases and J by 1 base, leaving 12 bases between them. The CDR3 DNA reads TGTGCCAGCAGCGCAGACTACTCCGCCAAAAACATTCAGTACTTC. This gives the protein CASSADYSAKNIQYF.

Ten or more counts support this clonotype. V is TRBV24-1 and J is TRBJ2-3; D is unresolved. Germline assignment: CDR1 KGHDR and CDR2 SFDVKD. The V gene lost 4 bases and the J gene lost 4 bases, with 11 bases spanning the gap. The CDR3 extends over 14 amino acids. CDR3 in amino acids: CATSDQTRADTQYF. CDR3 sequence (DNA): TGTGCCACCAGTGACCAGACACGGGCAGATACGCAGTATTTT.

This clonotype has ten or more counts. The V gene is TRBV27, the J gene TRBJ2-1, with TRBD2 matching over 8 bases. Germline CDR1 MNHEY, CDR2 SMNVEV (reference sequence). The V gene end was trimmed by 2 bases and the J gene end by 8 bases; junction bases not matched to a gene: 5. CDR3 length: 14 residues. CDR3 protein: CASSLVGGAHEQFF. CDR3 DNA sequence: TGTGCCAGCAGTTTAGTCGGGGGGGCCCATGAGCAGTTCTTC.

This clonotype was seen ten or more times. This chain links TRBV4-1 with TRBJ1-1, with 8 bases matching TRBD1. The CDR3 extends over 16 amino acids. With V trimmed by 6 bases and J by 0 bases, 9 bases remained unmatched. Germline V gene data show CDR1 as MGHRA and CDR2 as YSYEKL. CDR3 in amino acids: CASSPFGQGLNTEAFF. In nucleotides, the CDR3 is TGCGCCAGCAGTCCCTTCGGACAGGGATTGAACACTGAAGCTTTCTTT.

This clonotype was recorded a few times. This CDR3 reads CASSGRGANPGELFF. CDR3 nucleotide sequence: TGTGCCAGCAGCGGACGAGGAGCCAACCCCGGGGAGCTGTTTTTT. V usage is TRBV12-3 or TRBV12-4 and J usage is TRBJ2-2; D gene unclear. CDR3 length equals 15 residues. V was cut by 6 bases and J by 6 bases, with 17 bases left in between.

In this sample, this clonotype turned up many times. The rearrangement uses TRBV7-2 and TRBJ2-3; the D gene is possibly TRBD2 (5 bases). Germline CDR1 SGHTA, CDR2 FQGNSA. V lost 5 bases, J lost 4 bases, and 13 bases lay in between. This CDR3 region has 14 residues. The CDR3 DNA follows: TGTGCCAGCAGCAAAGCGGTCACTCCAGATACGCAGTATTTT. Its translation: CASSKAVTPDTQYF. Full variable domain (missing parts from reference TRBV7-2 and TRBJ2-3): GAGVSQSPSNKVTEKGKDVELRCDPISGHTALYWYRQSLGQGLEFLIYFQGNSAPDKSGLPSDRFSAERTGGSVSTLTIQRTQQEDSAVYLCASSKAVTPDTQYFGPGTRLTVL.

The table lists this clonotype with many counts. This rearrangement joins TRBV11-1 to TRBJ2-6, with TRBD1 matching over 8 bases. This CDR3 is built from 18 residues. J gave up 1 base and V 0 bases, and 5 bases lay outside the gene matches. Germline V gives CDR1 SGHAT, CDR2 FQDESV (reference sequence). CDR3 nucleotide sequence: TGTGCCAGCAGCTTAGCGGGGGACAGGTCGTCTGGGGCCAACGTCCTGACTTTC. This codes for CASSLAGDRSSGANVLTF.

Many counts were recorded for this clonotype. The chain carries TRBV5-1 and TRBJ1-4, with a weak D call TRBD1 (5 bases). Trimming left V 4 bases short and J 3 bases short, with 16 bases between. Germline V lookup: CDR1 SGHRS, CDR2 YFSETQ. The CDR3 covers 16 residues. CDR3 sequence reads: CASSLARDLSNEKLFF. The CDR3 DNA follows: TGCGCCAGCAGCCTGGCCCGGGACCTATCTAATGAAAAACTGTTTTTT.

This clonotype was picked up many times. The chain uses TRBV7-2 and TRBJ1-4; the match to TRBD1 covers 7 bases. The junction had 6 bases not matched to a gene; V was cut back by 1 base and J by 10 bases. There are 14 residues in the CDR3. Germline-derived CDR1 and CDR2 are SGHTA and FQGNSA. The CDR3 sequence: CASSLVAGGGKLFF. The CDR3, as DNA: TGTGCCAGCAGCTTAGTTGCAGGGGGGGGAAAACTGTTTTTT.

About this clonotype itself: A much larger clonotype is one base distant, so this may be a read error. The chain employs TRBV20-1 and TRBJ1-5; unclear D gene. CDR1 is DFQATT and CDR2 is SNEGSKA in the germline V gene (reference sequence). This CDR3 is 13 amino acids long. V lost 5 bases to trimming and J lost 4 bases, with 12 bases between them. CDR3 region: CSAQAEVNQPQHF. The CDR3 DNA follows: TGCAGTGCTCAGGCGGAAGTAAATCAGCCCCAGCATTTT.

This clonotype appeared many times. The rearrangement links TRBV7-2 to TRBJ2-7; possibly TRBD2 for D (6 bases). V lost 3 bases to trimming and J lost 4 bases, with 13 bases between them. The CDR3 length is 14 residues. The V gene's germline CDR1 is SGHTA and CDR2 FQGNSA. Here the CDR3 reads CASSLQEGGYEQYF. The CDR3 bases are TGTGCCAGCAGCTTGCAGGAGGGAGGTTACGAGCAGTACTTC. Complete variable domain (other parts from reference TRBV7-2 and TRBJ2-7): GAGVSQSPSNKVTEKGKDVELRCDPISGHTALYWYRQSLGQGLEFLIYFQGNSAPDKSGLPSDRFSAERTGGSVSTLTIQRTQQEDSAVYLCASSLQEGGYEQYFGPGTRLTVT.

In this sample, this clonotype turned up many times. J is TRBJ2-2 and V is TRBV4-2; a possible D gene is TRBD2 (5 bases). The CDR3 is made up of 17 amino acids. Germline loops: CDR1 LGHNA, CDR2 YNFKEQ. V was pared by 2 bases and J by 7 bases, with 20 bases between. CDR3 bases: TGTGCCAGCAGCCAATTCGGGGAAACCGGCCTACTCGGGGAGCTGTTTTTT. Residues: CASSQFGETGLLGELFF.

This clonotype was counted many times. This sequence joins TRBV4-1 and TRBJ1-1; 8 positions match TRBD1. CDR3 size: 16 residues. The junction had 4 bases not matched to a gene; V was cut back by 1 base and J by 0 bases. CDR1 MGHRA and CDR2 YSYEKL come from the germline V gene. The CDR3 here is CASSQADRVMNTEAFF. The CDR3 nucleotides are TGCGCCAGCAGCCAAGCGGACAGGGTTATGAACACTGAAGCTTTCTTT.

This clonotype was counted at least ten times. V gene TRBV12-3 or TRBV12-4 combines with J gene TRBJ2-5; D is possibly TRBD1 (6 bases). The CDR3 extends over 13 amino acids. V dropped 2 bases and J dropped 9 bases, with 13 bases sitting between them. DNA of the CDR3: TGTGCCAGCAGTTTAAATGGACAGACGGCCCAGTACTTC. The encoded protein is CASSLNGQTAQYF.

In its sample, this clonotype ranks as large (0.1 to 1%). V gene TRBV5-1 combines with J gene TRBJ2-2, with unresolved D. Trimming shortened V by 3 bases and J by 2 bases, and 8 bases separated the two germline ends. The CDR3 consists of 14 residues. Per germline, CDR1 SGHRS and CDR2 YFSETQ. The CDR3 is CASSSPTNTGELFF. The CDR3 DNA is TGCGCCAGCAGCTCCCCCACAAACACCGGGGAGCTGTTTTTT.

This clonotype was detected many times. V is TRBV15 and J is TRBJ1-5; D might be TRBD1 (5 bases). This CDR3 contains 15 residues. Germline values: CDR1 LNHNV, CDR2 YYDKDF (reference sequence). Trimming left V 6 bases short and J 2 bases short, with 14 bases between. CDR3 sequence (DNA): TGTGCCACCAGAGCTTCGGGGACGGGCAATCAGCCCCAGCATTTT. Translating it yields CATRASGTGNQPQHF.

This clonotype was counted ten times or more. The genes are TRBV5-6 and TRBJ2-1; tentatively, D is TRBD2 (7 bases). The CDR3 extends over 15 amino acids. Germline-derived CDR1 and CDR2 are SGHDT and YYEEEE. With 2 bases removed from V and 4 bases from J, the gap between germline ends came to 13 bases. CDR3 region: CASSFGGRRYNEQFF. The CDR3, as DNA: TGTGCCAGCAGCTTCGGGGGGCGGAGATACAATGAGCAGTTCTTC. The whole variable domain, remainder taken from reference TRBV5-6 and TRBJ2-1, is DAGVTQSPTHLIKTRGQQVTLRCSPKSGHDTVSWYQQALGQGPQFIFQYYEEEERQRGNFPDRFSGHQFPNYSSELNVNALLLGDSALYLCASSFGGRRYNEQFFGPGTRLTVL.

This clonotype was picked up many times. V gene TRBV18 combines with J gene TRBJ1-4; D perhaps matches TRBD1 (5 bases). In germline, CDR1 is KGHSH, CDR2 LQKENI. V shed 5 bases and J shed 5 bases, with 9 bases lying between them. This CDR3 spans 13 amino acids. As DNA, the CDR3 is TGTGCCAGCTCAGGAGGGGTGAATGAAAAACTGTTTTTT. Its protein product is CASSGGVNEKLFF.

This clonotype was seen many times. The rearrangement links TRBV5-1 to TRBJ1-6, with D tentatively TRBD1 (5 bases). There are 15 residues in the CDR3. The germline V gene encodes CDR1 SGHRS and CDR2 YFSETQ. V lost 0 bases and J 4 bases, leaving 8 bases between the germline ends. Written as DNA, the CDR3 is TGCGCCAGCAGCTTGGCCGGGACGTATAATTCACCCCTCCACTTT. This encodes CASSLAGTYNSPLHF.

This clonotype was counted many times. Written as DNA, the CDR3 is TGCAGTGCAAAGCAGGGAAAGAAGGGAACTGAAGCTTTCTTT. Protein: CSAKQGKKGTEAFF. V is TRBV20-1 and J is TRBJ1-1, with D possibly matching TRBD1 (5 bases). CDR1 is DFQATT, CDR2 SNEGSKA, per germline (reference sequence). This CDR3 comprises 14 residues. The V end was cut by 6 bases, the J end by 5 bases, with 19 bases between.